This T cell receptor (beta chain) was sequenced for a study of identical twins. This CDR3 contains 12 residues. CDR1 is SNHLY and CDR2 is FYNNEI in the germline V gene. The germline V and J ends were trimmed by 3 bases and 8 bases, with 8 bases remaining between them. TCRdb re-analysed the 5' RACE reads in MiXCR, keeping a single row per CDR3 protein. There are some 660,000 distinct CDR3 sequences in the sample; 8.6% occur only once, and about 0.98% lies in the top ten. This clonotype was seen only a few times. The antigen remains undetermined. The study's findings and limits: Possibly, invariant MAIT and iNKT cells partly confounded zero-insertion analyses.

The sample was also linked to a second study, of yellow fever vaccine responses in identical twins.

Specimen: PBMCs. This receptor was identified in a woman aged 18-30 years in good health. V and J are TRBV2 and TRBJ2-4, with D possibly being TRBD1 (6 bases). CDR3 DNA sequence: TGTGCCAGCAGTGAGGACAGCCACATTCAGTACTTC. As protein: CASSEDSHIQYF. Complete variable domain (other parts from reference TRBV2 and TRBJ2-4): EPEVTQTPSHQVTQMGQEVILRCVPISNHLYFYWYRQILGQKVEFLVSFYNNEISEKSEIFDDQFSVERPDGSNFTLKIRSTKLEDSAMYFCASSEDSHIQYFGAGTRLSVL.